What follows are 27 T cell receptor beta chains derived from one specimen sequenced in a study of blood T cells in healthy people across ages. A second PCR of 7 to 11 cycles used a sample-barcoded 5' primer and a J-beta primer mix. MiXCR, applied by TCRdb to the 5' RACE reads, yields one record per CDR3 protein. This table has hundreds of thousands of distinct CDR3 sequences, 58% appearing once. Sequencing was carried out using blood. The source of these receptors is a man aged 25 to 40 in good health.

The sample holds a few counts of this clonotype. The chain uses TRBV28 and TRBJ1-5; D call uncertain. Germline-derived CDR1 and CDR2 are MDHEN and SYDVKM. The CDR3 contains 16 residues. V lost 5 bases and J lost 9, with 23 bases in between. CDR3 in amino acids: CASSPQPGREFRPQHF. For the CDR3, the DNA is TGTGCCAGCAGTCCTCAACCAGGACGGGAGTTTCGGCCCCAGCATTTT.

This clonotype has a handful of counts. The CDR3, as DNA: TGTGCCAGCAGTAAGCCCCGTAGCACAGATACGCAGTATTTT. This translates into CASSKPRSTDTQYF. V gene TRBV6-6 combines with J gene TRBJ2-3; D gene unclear. CDR3 size: 14 residues. Germline CDR1 MNHNY, CDR2 SVGAGI (reference sequence). V was shortened by 5 bases and J by 0 bases, with 9 bases between the two germline ends.

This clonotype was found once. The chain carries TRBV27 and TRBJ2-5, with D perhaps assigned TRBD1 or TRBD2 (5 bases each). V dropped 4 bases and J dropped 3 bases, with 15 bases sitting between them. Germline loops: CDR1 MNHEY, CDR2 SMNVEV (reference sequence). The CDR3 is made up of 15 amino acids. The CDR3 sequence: CASSSRRDPKETQYF. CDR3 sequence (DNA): TGTGCCAGCAGTTCCCGTCGGGACCCTAAAGAGACCCAGTACTTC.

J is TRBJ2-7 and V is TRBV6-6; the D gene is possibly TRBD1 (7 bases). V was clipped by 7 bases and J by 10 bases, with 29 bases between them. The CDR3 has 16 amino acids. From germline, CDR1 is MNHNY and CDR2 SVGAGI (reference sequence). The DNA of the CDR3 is TGTGCCAGCACACCCCAGGGGGGAGAGGCCTTAATAACCCAGTACTTC. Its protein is CASTPQGGEALITQYF.

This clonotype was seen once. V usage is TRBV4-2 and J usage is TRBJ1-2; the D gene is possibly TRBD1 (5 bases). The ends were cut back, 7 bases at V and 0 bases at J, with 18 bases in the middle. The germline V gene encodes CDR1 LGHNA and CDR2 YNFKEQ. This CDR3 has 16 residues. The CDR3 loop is CASTALQGRTNYGYTF. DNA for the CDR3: TGTGCCAGCACCGCCCTGCAGGGAAGGACTAACTATGGCTACACCTTC.

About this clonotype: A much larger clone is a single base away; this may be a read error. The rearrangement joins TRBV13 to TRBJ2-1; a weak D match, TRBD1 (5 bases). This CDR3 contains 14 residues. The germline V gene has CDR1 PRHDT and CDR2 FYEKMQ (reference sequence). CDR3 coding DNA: TGTGCCGGCAGCTTAGTCGGGCCTAGGGGTGAGCAGTTCTTC. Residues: CAGSLVGPRGEQFF.

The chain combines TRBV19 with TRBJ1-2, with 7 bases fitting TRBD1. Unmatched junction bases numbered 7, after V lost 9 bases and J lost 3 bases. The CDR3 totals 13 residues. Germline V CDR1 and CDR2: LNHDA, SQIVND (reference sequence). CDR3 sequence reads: CASETGRDYGYTF. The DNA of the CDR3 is TGTGCCAGCGAGACAGGGAGAGACTATGGCTACACCTTC.

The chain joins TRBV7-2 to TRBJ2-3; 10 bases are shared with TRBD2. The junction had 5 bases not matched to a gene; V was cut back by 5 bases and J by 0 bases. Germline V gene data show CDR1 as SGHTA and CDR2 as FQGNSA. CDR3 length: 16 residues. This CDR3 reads CASSRASGGSTDTQYF. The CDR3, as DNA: TGTGCCAGCAGCCGGGCTAGCGGGGGAAGCACAGATACGCAGTATTTT.

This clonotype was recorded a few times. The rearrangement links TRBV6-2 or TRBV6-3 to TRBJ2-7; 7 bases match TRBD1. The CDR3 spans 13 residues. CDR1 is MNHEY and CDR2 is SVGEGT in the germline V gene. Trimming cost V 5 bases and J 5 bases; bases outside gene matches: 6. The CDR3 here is CASSRNRGHEQYF. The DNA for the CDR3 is TGTGCCAGCAGTAGAAACAGGGGCCACGAGCAGTACTTC.

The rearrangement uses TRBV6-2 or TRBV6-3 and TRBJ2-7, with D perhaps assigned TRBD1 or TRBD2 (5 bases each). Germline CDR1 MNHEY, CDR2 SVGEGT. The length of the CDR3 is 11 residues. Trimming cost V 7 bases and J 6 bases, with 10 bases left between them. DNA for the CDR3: TGTGCCAGCAATCGGGGCACCGAGCAGTACTTC. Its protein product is CASNRGTEQYF.

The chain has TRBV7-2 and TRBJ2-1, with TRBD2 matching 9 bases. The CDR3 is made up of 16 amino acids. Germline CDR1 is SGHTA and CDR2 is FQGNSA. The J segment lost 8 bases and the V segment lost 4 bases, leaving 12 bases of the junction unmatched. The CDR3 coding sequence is TGTGCCAGCAGCTCTATTAGCGGGAGCAGGCAATATGAGCAGTTCTTC. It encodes CASSSISGSRQYEQFF.

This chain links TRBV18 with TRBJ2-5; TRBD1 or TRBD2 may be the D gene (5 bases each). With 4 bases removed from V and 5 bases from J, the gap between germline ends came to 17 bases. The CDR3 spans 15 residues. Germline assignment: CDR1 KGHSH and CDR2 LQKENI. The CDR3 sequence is CASSRNQGVGETQYF. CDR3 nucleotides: TGTGCCAGCTCACGAAACCAGGGAGTGGGGGAGACCCAGTACTTC. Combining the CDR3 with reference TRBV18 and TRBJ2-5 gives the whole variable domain NAGVMQNPRHLVRRRGQEARLRCSPMKGHSHVYWYRQLPEEGLKFMVYLQKENIIDESGMPKERFSAEFPKEGPSILRIQQVVRGDSAAYFCASSRNQGVGETQYFGPGTRLLVL.

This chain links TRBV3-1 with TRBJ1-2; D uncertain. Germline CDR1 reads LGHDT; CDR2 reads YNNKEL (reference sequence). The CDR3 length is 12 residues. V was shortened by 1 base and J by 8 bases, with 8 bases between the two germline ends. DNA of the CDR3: TGTGCCAGCAGCCAAGGTTTCAGAGGCTACACCTTC. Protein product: CASSQGFRGYTF.

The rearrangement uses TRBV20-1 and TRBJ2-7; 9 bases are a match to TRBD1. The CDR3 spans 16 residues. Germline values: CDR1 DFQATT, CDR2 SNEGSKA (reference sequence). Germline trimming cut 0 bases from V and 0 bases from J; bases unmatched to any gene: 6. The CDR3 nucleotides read TGCAGTGCTAGAGACCCGGGACAGGGACCCTCCTACGAGCAGTACTTC. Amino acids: CSARDPGQGPSYEQYF.

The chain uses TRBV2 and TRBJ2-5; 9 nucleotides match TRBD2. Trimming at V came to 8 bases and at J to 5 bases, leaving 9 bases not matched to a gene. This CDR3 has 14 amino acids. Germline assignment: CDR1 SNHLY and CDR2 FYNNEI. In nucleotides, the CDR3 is TGTGCCAGCTTTTCTAGCGGGATTGGCGAGACCCAGTACTTC. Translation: CASFSSGIGETQYF.

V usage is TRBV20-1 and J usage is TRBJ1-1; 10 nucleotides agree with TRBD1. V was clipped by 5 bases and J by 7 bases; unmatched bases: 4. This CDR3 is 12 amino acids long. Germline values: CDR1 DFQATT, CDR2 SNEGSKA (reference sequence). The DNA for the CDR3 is TGCAGTGCTGACCGGGACAGGGGTGAAGCTTTCTTT. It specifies CSADRDRGEAFF.

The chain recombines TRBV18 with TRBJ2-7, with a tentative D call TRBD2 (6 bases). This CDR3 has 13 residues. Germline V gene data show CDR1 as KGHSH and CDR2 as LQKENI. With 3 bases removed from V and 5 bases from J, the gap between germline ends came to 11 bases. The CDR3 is CASSPGGGDEQYF. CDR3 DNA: TGTGCCAGCTCACCCGGCGGAGGGGACGAGCAGTACTTC.

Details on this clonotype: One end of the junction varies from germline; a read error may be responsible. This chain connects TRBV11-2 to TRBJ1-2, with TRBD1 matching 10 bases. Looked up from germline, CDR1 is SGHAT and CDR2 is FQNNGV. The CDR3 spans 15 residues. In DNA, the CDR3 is TGTGCCAGCAGCGTAAGACAGGGGGCAATTAATGGCTACGCCTTC. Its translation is CASSVRQGAINGYAF.

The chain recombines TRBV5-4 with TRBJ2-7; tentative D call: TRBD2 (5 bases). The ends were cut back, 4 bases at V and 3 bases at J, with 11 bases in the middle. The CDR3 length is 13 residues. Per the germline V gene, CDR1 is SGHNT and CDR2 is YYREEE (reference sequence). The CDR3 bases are TGTGCCAGCAGCCTAGACGGGAACTACGAGCAGTACTTC. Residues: CASSLDGNYEQYF.

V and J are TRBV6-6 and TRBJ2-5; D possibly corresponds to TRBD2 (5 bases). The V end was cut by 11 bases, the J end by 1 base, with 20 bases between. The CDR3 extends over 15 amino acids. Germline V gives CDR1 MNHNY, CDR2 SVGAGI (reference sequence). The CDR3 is CAVRNAPSGQETQYF. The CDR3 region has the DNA TGTGCCGTGCGTAACGCGCCCAGCGGCCAAGAGACCCAGTACTTC.

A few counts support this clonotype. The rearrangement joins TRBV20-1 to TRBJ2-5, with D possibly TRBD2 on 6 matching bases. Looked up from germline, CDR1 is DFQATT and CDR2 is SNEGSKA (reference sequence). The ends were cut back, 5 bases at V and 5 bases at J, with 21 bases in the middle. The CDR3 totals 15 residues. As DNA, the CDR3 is TGCAGTGCTGCTAAACTCTGGGGGGAGTTGGAGACCCAGTACTTC. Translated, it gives CSAAKLWGELETQYF.

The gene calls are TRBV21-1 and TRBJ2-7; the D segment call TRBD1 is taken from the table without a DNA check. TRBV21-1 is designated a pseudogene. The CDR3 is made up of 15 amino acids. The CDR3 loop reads CASSGPGQGEYEQYF. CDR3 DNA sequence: TGTGCCAGCAGCGGCCCGGGACAGGGGGAATACGAGCAGTACTTC.

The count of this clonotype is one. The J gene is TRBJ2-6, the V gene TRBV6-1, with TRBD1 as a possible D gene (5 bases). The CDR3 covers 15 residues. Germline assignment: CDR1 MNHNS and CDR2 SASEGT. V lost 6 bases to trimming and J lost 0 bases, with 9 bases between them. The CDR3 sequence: CASSRAHSGANVLTF. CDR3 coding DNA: TGTGCCAGCAGCAGGGCACACTCTGGGGCCAACGTCCTGACTTTC.

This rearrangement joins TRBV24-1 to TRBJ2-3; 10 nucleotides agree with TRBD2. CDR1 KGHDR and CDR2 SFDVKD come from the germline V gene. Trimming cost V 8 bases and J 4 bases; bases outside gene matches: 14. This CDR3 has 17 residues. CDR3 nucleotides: TGTGCCACCAACCTAGCGGGAGCCCCTCTATATTCAGATACGCAGTATTTT. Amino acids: CATNLAGAPLYSDTQYF.

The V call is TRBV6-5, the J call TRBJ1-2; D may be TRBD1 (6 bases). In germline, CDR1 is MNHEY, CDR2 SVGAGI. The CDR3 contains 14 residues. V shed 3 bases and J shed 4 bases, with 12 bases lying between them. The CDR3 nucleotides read TGTGCCAGCAGTTATCAACAGGGCCGCTATGGCTACACCTTC. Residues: CASSYQQGRYGYTF.

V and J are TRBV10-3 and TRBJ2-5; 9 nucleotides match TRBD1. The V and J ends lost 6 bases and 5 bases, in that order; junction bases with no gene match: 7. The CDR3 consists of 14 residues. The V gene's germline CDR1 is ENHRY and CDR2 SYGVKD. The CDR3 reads CAISETGQGETQYF. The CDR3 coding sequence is TGTGCCATCAGCGAGACGGGACAGGGTGAGACCCAGTACTTC.

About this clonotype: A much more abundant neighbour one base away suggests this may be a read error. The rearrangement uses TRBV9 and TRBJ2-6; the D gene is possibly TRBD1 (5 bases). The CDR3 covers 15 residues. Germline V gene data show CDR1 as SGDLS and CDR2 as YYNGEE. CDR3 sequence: CASSVGSSGANVRTF. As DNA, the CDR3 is TGTGCCAGCAGCGTAGGGTCTTCTGGGGCCAACGTCCGGACTTTC.